A selection of T cell receptor beta chains follows, all from one sample in a study of T cell changes during pregnancy in multiple sclerosis. This table comes from immunoSEQ multiplex PCR, and its TCRdb copy is limited to in-frame clones, with some not included. The profile shows tens of thousands of clones, more than 90% of them singletons. The sample consisted of CD8+ T cells from peripheral blood mononuclear cells, taken before pregnancy. These receptors all stem from a female donor with multiple sclerosis, enrolled in a pregnancy study. Both conserved end residues are part of each CDR3. A D gene is named only where the DNA matches it firmly. Clone size, where shown, is once, few, many, or a class for clones that have expanded.

CDR3aa: CASRSLAGDHPYEQYF
CDR3nt: TGCGCCAGCAGATCACTAGCGGGGGACCACCCCTACGAGCAGTACTTC
v_gene: TRBV10-2
abundance: NA
j_gene: TRBJ2-7
d_gene: TRBD2

CDR3aa: CASSEGSHFAQYF
CDR3nt: TGTGCCAGCAGTGAGGGCAGCCATTTCGCCCAGTACTTC
v_gene: TRBV6-1
abundance: NA
j_gene: TRBJ2-5
d_gene: NA

CDR3aa: CASSSDTPSEQYF
CDR3nt: TGCGCCAGCAGCTCGGACACCCCGTCCGAGCAGTACTTC
v_gene: TRBV5-1
abundance: NA
j_gene: TRBJ2-7
d_gene: NA

CDR3aa: CASSVAGLAYNEQFF
CDR3nt: TGTGCCAGCAGCGTAGCTGGACTAGCTTACAATGAGCAGTTCTTC
v_gene: TRBV9
abundance: NA
j_gene: TRBJ2-1
d_gene: TRBD2

CDR3aa: CSVGENYGYTF
CDR3nt: TGCAGCGTAGGAGAGAACTATGGCTACACCTTC
v_gene: TRBV29-1
abundance: NA
j_gene: TRBJ1-2
d_gene: NA

CDR3aa: CASSIWAPPAGELFF
CDR3nt: TGTGCCAGCAGTATATGGGCCCCGCCGGCCGGGGAGCTGTTTTTT
v_gene: TRBV6-1
abundance: NA
j_gene: TRBJ2-2
d_gene: NA

CDR3aa: CASSARTGRFTEAFF
CDR3nt: TGTGCCAGCAGCGCAAGGACAGGGAGATTCACTGAAGCTTTCTTT
v_gene: TRBV9
abundance: few
j_gene: TRBJ1-1
d_gene: TRBD1

CDR3aa: CASSPGGRNEQFF
CDR3nt: TGTGCCAGCAGCCCCGGGGGGCGCAATGAGCAGTTCTTC
v_gene: TRBV7-9
abundance: NA
j_gene: TRBJ2-1
d_gene: NA

CDR3aa: CASRLSGGSKNIQYF
CDR3nt: TGTGCCAGCAGACTCTCCGGGGGATCCAAAAACATTCAGTACTTC
v_gene: TRBV6-5
abundance: NA
j_gene: TRBJ2-4
d_gene: NA

CDR3aa: CASSIGGVSYNEQFF
CDR3nt: TGTGCCAGTAGTATCGGGGGAGTCTCCTACAATGAGCAGTTCTTC
v_gene: TRBV19
abundance: NA
j_gene: TRBJ2-1
d_gene: NA

CDR3aa: CASSQDGGETQYF
CDR3nt: TGCGCCAGCAGCCAAGATGGCGGAGAGACCCAGTACTTC
v_gene: TRBV4-3
abundance: NA
j_gene: TRBJ2-5
d_gene: NA

CDR3aa: CASSYGLEGAYNEQFF
CDR3nt: TGTGCCAGCAGTTACGGACTAGAGGGAGCCTACAATGAGCAGTTCTTC
v_gene: TRBV6-5
abundance: NA
j_gene: TRBJ2-1
d_gene: TRBD2

CDR3aa: CASSSPTGVMNTEAFF
CDR3nt: TGTGCCAGCAGCTCGCCGACAGGGGTGATGAACACTGAAGCTTTCTTT
v_gene: TRBV7-6
abundance: NA
j_gene: TRBJ1-1
d_gene: TRBD1

CDR3aa: CASSLEWQTYEQYF
CDR3nt: TGTGCCAGCAGCTTGGAATGGCAGACCTACGAGCAGTACTTC
v_gene: TRBV5-8
abundance: NA
j_gene: TRBJ2-7
d_gene: NA

CDR3aa: CASSRKGGGVSTDTQYF
CDR3nt: TGTGCCAGCAGCCGAAAGGGAGGGGGGGTTAGCACAGATACGCAGTATTTT
v_gene: TRBV5-4
abundance: NA
j_gene: TRBJ2-3
d_gene: NA

CDR3aa: CASSYPEAGGHEQFF
CDR3nt: TGTGCCAGCAGCTACCCGGAAGCGGGGGGGCATGAGCAGTTCTTC
v_gene: TRBV7-2
abundance: NA
j_gene: TRBJ2-1
d_gene: TRBD2

CDR3aa: CASSRDRGGNQPQHF
CDR3nt: TGTGCCAGCTCAAGGGACAGGGGAGGTAATCAGCCCCAGCATTTT
v_gene: TRBV18
abundance: NA
j_gene: TRBJ1-5
d_gene: TRBD1

CDR3aa: CASSPRGGENTEAFF
CDR3nt: TGCGCCAGCAGTCCCCGGGGAGGGGAGAACACTGAAGCTTTCTTT
v_gene: TRBV4-1
abundance: once
j_gene: TRBJ1-1
d_gene: NA

CDR3aa: CASSLYAGDYEQYF
CDR3nt: TGCGCCAGCAGCTTGTATGCGGGGGACTACGAGCAGTACTTC
v_gene: TRBV5-1
abundance: NA
j_gene: TRBJ2-7
d_gene: TRBD2

CDR3aa: CASSLGPRSTRYGYTF
CDR3nt: TGTGCCAGCAGCTTAGGCCCTAGGTCCACCCGCTATGGCTACACCTTC
v_gene: TRBV13
abundance: NA
j_gene: TRBJ1-2
d_gene: NA

CDR3aa: CASSPQGGNTEAFF
CDR3nt: TGCGCCAGCAGCCCCCAGGGCGGGAACACTGAAGCTTTCTTT
v_gene: TRBV5-1
abundance: few
j_gene: TRBJ1-1
d_gene: NA

CDR3aa: CASSVGAGVALGYEQYF
CDR3nt: TGTGCCAGCAGCGTAGGAGCAGGCGTAGCGTTAGGCTACGAGCAGTACTTC
v_gene: TRBV9
abundance: NA
j_gene: TRBJ2-7
d_gene: NA

CDR3aa: CASTSLGGFETDTQYF
CDR3nt: TGTGCCAGCACCTCCCTCGGGGGGTTTGAGACAGATACGCAGTATTTT
v_gene: TRBV7-9
abundance: NA
j_gene: TRBJ2-3
d_gene: TRBD2